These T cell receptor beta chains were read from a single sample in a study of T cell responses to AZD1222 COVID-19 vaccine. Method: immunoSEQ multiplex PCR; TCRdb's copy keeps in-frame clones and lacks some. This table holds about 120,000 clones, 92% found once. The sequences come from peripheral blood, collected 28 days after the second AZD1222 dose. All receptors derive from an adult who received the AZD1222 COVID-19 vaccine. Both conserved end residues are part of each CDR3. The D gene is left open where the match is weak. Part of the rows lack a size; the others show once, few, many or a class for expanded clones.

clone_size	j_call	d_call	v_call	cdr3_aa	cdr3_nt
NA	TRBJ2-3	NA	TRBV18	CASSQARGTDTQYF	TGTGCCAGCTCACAGGCCAGGGGTACAGATACGCAGTATTTT
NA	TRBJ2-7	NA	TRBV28	CASSSGGTASTNSHF	TGTGCCAGCAGCTCGGGGGGGACAGCATCTACGAACTCCCACTTC
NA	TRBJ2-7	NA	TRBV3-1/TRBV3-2	CASSQMGGPRYF	TGTGCCAGCAGCCAGATGGGGGGGCCACGGTACTTC
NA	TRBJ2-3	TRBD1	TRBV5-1	CASSFKTGWSTDTQYF	TGCGCCAGCAGCTTCAAGACAGGGTGGTCGACAGATACGCAGTATTTT
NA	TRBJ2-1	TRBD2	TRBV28	CASSPPTGEGYNEQFF	TGTGCCAGCAGTCCCCCCACGGGGGAGGGGTACAATGAGCAGTTCTTC
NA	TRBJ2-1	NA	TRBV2	CASRPGRASGPYNEQFF	TGTGCCAGCAGACCCGGACGTGCATCGGGCCCGTACAATGAGCAGTTCTTC
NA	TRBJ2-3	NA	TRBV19	CASSIMSDTLGTDTQYF	TGTGCCAGTAGTATCATGTCCGATACCCTGGGCACAGATACGCAGTATTTT
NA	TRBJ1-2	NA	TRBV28	CASSLGYGRGYYGYTF	TGTGCCAGCAGTTTAGGGTACGGCAGGGGATACTATGGCTACACCTTC
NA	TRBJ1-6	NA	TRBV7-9	CASSLGGDNSPLHF	TGTGCCAGCAGCTTAGGAGGGGATAATTCACCCCTCCACTTT
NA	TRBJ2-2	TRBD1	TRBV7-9	CASSPQGANTGELFF	TGTGCCAGCAGCCCCCAGGGGGCGAACACCGGGGAGCTGTTTTTT
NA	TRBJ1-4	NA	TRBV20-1	CSVDGEKLFF	TGCAGTGTTGACGGAGAAAAACTGTTTTTT
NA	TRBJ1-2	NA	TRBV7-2	CASSLDLNLRVYGYTF	TGTGCCAGCAGCTTAGACTTAAACCTCCGGGTCTATGGCTACACCTTC
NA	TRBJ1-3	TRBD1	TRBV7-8	CASSLRTGSGGNTIYF	TGTGCCAGCAGCTTAAGGACAGGGTCCGGGGGAAACACCATATATTTT
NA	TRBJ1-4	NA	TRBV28	CASTGADSPSSFNEKLFF	TGTGCCAGCACCGGCGCGGACAGCCCCTCCAGTTTTAATGAAAAACTGTTTTTT
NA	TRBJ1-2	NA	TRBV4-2	CASSQTGTNFNGYTF	TGTGCCAGCAGCCAAACCGGGACAAACTTTAATGGCTACACCTTC
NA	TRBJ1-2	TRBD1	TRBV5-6	CASSLFAGTGSGYGYTF	TGTGCCAGCAGCTTGTTCGCCGGGACAGGTTCTGGCTATGGCTACACCTTC
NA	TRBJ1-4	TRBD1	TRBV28	CASRWGYRGDGKLFF	TGTGCCAGCAGATGGGGGTACAGGGGGGATGGAAAACTGTTTTTT
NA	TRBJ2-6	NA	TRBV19	CASSIVRPGANVLTF	TGTGCCAGTAGTATTGTGCGACCCGGGGCCAACGTCCTGACTTTC
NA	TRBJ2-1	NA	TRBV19	CASSFGGRSYNEQFF	TGTGCCAGTAGTTTCGGCGGGCGCTCCTACAATGAGCAGTTCTTC
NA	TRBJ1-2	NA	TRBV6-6	CATFHEGDHGYTF	TGTGCCACCTTCCACGAGGGAGACCATGGCTACACCTTC
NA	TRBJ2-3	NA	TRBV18	CASPRSGTDTQYF	TGTGCCAGCCCTAGGTCGGGGACAGATACGCAGTATTTT
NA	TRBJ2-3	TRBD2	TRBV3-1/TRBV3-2	CASSRSETSGTNTDTQYF	TGTGCCAGCAGCCGTTCCGAGACTAGCGGGACCAACACAGATACGCAGTATTTT
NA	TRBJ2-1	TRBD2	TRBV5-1	CASSFGRTSYNEQFF	TGCGCCAGCAGCTTCGGGAGGACCTCCTACAATGAGCAGTTCTTC
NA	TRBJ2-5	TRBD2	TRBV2	CASSVAGTSGKYQETQYF	TGTGCCAGCAGTGTCGCCGGGACTAGCGGGAAGTACCAAGAGACCCAGTACTTC
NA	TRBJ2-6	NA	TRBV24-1	CATSTTVGGPGANVLTF	TGTGCCACCAGTACCACAGTGGGAGGTCCTGGGGCCAACGTCCTGACTTTC
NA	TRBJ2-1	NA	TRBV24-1	CATSDPGTAERGEQFF	TGTGCCACCAGTGATCCGGGTACAGCCGAAAGGGGAGAGCAGTTCTTC
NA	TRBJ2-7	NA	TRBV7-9	CATNDRNGLEQYF	TGTGCCACCAATGACCGGAACGGCCTCGAGCAGTACTTC
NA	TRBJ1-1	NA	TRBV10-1	CASSETSPVGKAFF	TGCGCCAGCAGTGAGACTTCCCCGGTCGGGAAAGCTTTCTTT
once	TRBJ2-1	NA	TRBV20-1	CSASWGRTRSRDEQFF	TGCAGTGCTAGTTGGGGGCGTACCCGGTCAAGGGATGAGCAGTTCTTC
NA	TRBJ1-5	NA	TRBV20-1	CSASRDMKPQHF	TGCAGTGCTAGTCGCGACATGAAGCCCCAGCATTTT
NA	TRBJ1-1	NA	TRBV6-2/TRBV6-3	CASSYAGTTEAFF	TGTGCCAGCAGTTACGCAGGGACCACTGAAGCTTTCTTT
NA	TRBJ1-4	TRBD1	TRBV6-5	CASSKDRVIEKLFF	TGTGCCAGCAGCAAGGACAGGGTTATTGAAAAACTGTTTTTT
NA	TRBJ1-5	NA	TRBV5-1	CASSLGGQGGSQPQHF	TGCGCCAGCAGCTTGGGAGGGCAGGGAGGCAGTCAGCCCCAGCATTTT
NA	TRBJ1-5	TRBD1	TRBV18	CASSPNSGTGGRQPQHF	TGTGCCAGCTCACCCAATTCCGGGACAGGGGGTCGTCAGCCCCAGCATTTT
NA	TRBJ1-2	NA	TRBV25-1	CASSRGNYGYTF	TGTGCCAGCAGCAGGGGCAACTATGGCTACACCTTC
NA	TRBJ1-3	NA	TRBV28	CASSLPQGSGNTIYF	TGTGCCAGCAGTTTGCCACAGGGATCTGGAAACACCATATATTTT
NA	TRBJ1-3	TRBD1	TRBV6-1	CASSGTGTALGNTIYF	TGTGCCAGCAGTGGGACCGGGACAGCACTAGGAAACACCATATATTTT
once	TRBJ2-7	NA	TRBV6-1	CASSEVRRGLVYEQYF	TGTGCCAGCAGTGAAGTTCGGCGGGGGCTCGTGTACGAGCAGTACTTC
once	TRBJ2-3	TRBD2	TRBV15	CATSRDRTGLAGSTDTQYF	TGTGCCACCAGCAGAGATAGGACGGGACTAGCGGGTAGCACAGATACGCAGTATTTT
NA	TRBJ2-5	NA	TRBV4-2	CASSQFLGDSRETQYF	TGTGCCAGCAGCCAGTTTTTAGGGGACTCCCGGGAGACCCAGTACTTC
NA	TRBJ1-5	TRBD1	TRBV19	CASTGQNQPQHF	TGTGCCAGCACGGGACAGAATCAGCCCCAGCATTTT
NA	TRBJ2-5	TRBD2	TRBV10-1	CASSDPTSGQETQYF	TGCGCCAGCAGTGACCCGACTAGCGGGCAAGAGACCCAGTACTTC
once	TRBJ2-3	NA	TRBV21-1	CAPEVDSTDTQYF	TGTGCCCCCGAGGTTGATAGCACAGATACGCAGTATTTT
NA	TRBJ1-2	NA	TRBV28	CASSSAGADGYTF	TGTGCCAGCAGTTCAGCAGGGGCGGATGGCTACACCTTC
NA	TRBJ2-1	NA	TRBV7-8	CASSLRSGANYNEQFF	TGTGCCAGCAGCTTACGGTCGGGAGCTAACTACAATGAGCAGTTCTTC
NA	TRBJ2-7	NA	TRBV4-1	CASSQVGDTVSYEQYF	TGCGCCAGCAGCCAAGTAGGGGACACAGTTTCCTACGAGCAGTACTTC
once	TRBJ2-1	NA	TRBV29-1	CSVDPLTGPNEQFF	TGCAGCGTTGACCCTCTAACAGGACCCAATGAGCAGTTCTTC
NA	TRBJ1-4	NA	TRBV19	CASATGIRATNEKLFF	TGTGCCAGCGCAACAGGAATCCGCGCAACTAATGAAAAACTGTTTTTT
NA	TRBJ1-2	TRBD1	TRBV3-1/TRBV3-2	CASSLGQGGSGYTF	TGTGCCAGCAGCCTAGGACAGGGGGGCTCTGGCTACACCTTC
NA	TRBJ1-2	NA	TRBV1	CTSSQALQGTGNYGYTF	TGCACCAGCAGCCAGGCCCTACAGGGGACGGGAAACTATGGCTACACCTTC
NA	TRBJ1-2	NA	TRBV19	CASSAWGASIYGYTF	TGTGCCAGTAGTGCTTGGGGGGCCAGCATATATGGCTACACCTTC
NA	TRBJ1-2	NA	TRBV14	CASSRRNPRQNDYGYTF	TGTGCCAGCAGCCGCCGCAACCCCCGGCAGAACGACTATGGCTACACCTTC
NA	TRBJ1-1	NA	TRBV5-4	CASSLAGDTEAFF	TGTGCCAGCAGCTTGGCTGGGGACACTGAAGCTTTCTTT
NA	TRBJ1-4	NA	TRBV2	CASKATAGVNEKLFF	TGTGCCAGCAAGGCGACCGCGGGGGTTAATGAAAAACTGTTTTTT
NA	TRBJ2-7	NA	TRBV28	CASSFLESYEQYF	TGTGCCAGCAGTTTCTTGGAATCCTACGAGCAGTACTTC